The TCR beta chain under discussion was sequenced for a study of beta chain features in type 1 diabetes. Study-level background: There was similarity between patients and healthy donors in age, gender and cell yields. Study-level findings and limits: The study found moderately but significantly shorter TCRB CDR3s in all four CD4+ subsets of Type 1 diabetes patients. Junctions at VDJ sites from type 1 diabetes patients had fewer insertions and more deletions.

Per germline, CDR1 SGHTA and CDR2 FQGNSA. The ends were cut back, 0 bases at V and 8 bases at J, with 16 bases in the middle. The CDR3 contains 16 residues. Expressed TCRB transcripts were sequenced because the isolated RNA had all been reverse transcribed beforehand. The repertoire was sequenced with immunoSEQ multiplex PCR; TCRdb's copy has only in-frame clones and lacks some. Found here are around 150,000 clones, roughly 8% of them singletons; the top ten hold around 0.56%. This clone was picked up a small number of times. What it binds is not known. The chain couples TRBV7-2 to TRBJ1-4; possibly TRBD1 for D (5 bases). This receptor was obtained from a woman between 18 and 29 years old with type 1 diabetes. The sample comprised central memory CD4+ T cells from blood. In DNA form, the CDR3 reads TGTGCCAGCAGCTTAGCTAGCGGGGCCATATGGGAAAAACTGTTTTTT. This sequence encodes CASSLASGAIWEKLFF. Full variable domain (outside the CDR3, taken from reference TRBV7-2 and TRBJ1-4): GAGVSQSPSNKVTEKGKDVELRCDPISGHTALYWYRQSLGQGLEFLIYFQGNSAPDKSGLPSDRFSAERTGGSVSTLTIQRTQQEDSAVYLCASSLASGAIWEKLFFGSGTQLSVL.